This TCR beta chain was captured in a study of shared clonotypes between healthy human individuals. Whole-study context: Every donor yielded three CD4 naive, three CD4 memory, two CD8 naive and one CD8 memory plate.

Produced via immunoSEQ multiplex PCR; TCRdb's table is partial and in-frame only. This sample has 2 million to 2.5 million clones, with 80% to 95% found just once. Comment on this clone: The target antigen is unknown.

General study findings and limits: Naive subsets typically showed greater estimated richness than memory subsets.

This CDR3 is built from 15 residues. Germline V gene data show CDR1 as SGHTA and CDR2 as FQGNSA. J was trimmed by 1 base and V by 5 bases; bases with no gene match: 4. The TCR comes from a man younger than 35 in good health. Some clones in this sample may be carry-over from other donors' samples. What was sequenced was naive CD4+ T cells from PBMCs. Subset meaning: CD45RA+ positively selected. V gene TRBV7-2 combines with J gene TRBJ2-5; 10 bases map to TRBD2. The CDR3 DNA follows: TGTGCCAGCAGCAAGGGACTAGCGTCCCAAGAGACCCAGTACTTC. Translated, it gives CASSKGLASQETQYF.